This T cell receptor (beta chain) appears in the sequencing data of a study of neoadjuvant anti-PD-1 for oral cavity cancer (dated by TCRdb to the early 2020s). Background for the entire study: Three to four biweekly doses of nivolumab at 3 mg/kg were mostly administered to patients before curative-intent surgical resection. Patients with complete response, partial response or stable disease by RECIST 1.1 were defined as responders, whereas patients with progression were defined as non-responders. For patients who did not progress, a fourth nivolumab dose was given around day 43, followed by definitive surgical resection on days 50-56. A 33% response rate was observed in the parent correlative cohort, in which around 12 patients were included. The paper as a whole reports these results and caveats: Higher pretreatment blood Treg/Th17 ratios correlated with higher pretreatment blood TCRbeta clonality and lower post-treatment tumor TCRbeta clonality. Only three patients per response group were included in the TCR analyses, and larger cohorts for validation were called for by the authors. After neoadjuvant nivolumab, significantly higher T cell clonality (Gini index) was found within PBMCs in non-responders than in responders.

Reading the label with the study, this specimen's time point is: after neoadjuvant nivolumab, at surgical resection. Patients had been newly diagnosed with stage II-IVA oral cavity squamous cell carcinoma, and no prior systemic or radiation treatment had been given to the patients. Everyone in the cohort had locally advanced, HPV-negative oral cavity squamous cell carcinoma. Peripheral blood mononuclear cells were analyzed directly, without maintenance or expansion in culture. The samples were drawn from a longitudinal correlative study tied to a single-arm phase II trial testing neoadjuvant nivolumab in oral cavity squamous cell carcinoma. Subject-matched pre- and post-treatment PBMCs and tumors from three responders and three non-responders were subjected to genomic DNA-based TCRbeta sequencing. Peripheral blood mononuclear cells were collected once before nivolumab treatment and again after treatment, at the time of surgery. The Maxwell RSC DNA from Cells kit was used to isolate genomic DNA from PBMCs.

Concerning this clone: It lacks a known antigen. Per-base qualities were not stored, and no clone one base away is much larger.

CDR1 and CDR2 are drawn from the germline V gene (reference sequence): LNHDA, SQIVND. V trim: 6 bases; J trim: 0 bases; unmatched bases: 4. The CDR3 starts with the cysteine, ends with the phenylalanine, and has 14 residues. The CDR3 DNA has 42 bases and is translated from base 1. For deep sequencing of PBMC libraries, mostly about 480 ng of input genomic DNA was used, and six replicates were run per sample. Following the manufacturer's instructions, the team built TCRbeta libraries using the immunoSEQ hsTCRbeta kit. Sequencing of the completed libraries took place using an Illumina NovaSeq 6000 S4 flow cell after they had been pooled to approximately 3.3 nM. As for the authors' bioinformatics: The immunoSEQ Analyzer was used for raw data preprocessing and quality control. The analysis was limited to productive rearrangements, and each clonotype was defined by a unique CDR3 amino acid sequence. Repertoire clonality was estimated as the Gini-Simpson index, computed with the R package tcR. Gini indices were compared with Student's t test, and associations with tumor size change were assessed by Pearson correlation. TCRdb provides this immuneACCESS table in a form limited to in-frame rearrangements. Some clones are lacking; in checked studies, under half of them reflect an unresolved V gene, and why the rest are absent is not known. For V, J and clone size, that table is used; D and trimming come from the DNA. In this sample the table shows around 14,000 clones, about 73% of which occur a single time. The top ten hold 2.8% of the sample.

The source was PBMCs, collected after nivolumab (anti-PD-1) treatment. The sequence came from a person aged 40 to 85 with oral cavity squamous cell carcinoma. This receptor chain uses TRBV19 and TRBJ1-1; 7 middle bases align to TRBD1. The DNA sequence is given as TGTGCCAGTAGATTAGACAGGGTGAACACTGAAGCTTTCTTT. Translated, it gives CASRLDRVNTEAFF.